This T cell receptor beta chain derives from a study of T cell repertoires in cytomegalovirus infection. TCRdb redid the calling of the reads with MiXCR, one entry per CDR3 protein. The profile shows approximately 990,000 distinct CDR3 sequences, approximately 31% of them singletons. The CDR3 loop spans 14 amino acids. Trimming pared 5 bases from V and 6 bases from J, leaving 16 bases between. Germline V gene sequence: CDR1 SGHVS, CDR2 FQNEAQ. There are a few counts of this clonotype. The antigen remains undetermined. This receptor was identified in a human donor in good health (CMV status not recorded). Some clones in this sample may be carry-over from other donors' samples. The input for sequencing was cultured CD8+ T cells from PBMCs, taken from culture after CMV antigen stimulation. The chain joins TRBV7-8 to TRBJ1-2; D is possibly TRBD1 (6 bases). Here the CDR3 DNA reads TGTGCCAGCAGCCCGGTATCGACAGGCGATGGCTACACCTTC. Protein sequence: CASSPVSTGDGYTF.